This T cell receptor (beta chain) was captured by sequencing in a study of monozygotic twins with inflammatory bowel disease. The RNA usage for each TCR library was roughly 3,300 ng of total RNA. The team made cDNA by running eight separate reactions for each sample. TCRdb reworked the 5' RACE reads into one entry per CDR3 protein, no DNA. The table for this sample gives some 440,000 distinct CDR3 sequences. The length of the CDR3 is 12 residues. CDR1 is SGHRS and CDR2 is YFSETQ in the germline V gene. This chain uses TRBV5-1 with TRBJ2-1; TCRdb gives TRBD1 as the D gene, but with no DNA this cannot be confirmed. The specimen sequenced was blood. This receptor was identified in a human donor with ulcerative colitis or Crohn's disease, or a healthy co-twin of an affected twin (not recorded which). The CDR3 loop is CASSLLGTNQFF.